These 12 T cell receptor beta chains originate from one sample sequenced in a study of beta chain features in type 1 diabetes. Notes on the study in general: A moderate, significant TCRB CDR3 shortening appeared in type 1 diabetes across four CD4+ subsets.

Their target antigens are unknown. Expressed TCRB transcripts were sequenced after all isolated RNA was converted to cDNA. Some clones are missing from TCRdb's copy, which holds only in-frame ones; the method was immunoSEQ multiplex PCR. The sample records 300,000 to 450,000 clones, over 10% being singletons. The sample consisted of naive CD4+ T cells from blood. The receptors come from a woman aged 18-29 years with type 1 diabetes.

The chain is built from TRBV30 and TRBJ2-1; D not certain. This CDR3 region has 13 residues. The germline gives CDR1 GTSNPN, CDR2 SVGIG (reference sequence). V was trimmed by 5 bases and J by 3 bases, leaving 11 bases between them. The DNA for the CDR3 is TGTGCCTGGTGGGCACCTCTCTACAATGAGCAGTTCTTC. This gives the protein CAWWAPLYNEQFF.

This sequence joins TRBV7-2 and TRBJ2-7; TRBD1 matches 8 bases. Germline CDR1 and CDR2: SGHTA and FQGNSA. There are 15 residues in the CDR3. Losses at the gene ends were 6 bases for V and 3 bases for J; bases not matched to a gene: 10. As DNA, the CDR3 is TGTGCCAGCAGTACCCCAGACAGGGGAGTCTACGAGCAGTACTTC. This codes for CASSTPDRGVYEQYF. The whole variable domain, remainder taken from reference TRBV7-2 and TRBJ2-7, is GAGVSQSPSNKVTEKGKDVELRCDPISGHTALYWYRQSLGQGLEFLIYFQGNSAPDKSGLPSDRFSAERTGGSVSTLTIQRTQQEDSAVYLCASSTPDRGVYEQYFGPGTRLTVT.

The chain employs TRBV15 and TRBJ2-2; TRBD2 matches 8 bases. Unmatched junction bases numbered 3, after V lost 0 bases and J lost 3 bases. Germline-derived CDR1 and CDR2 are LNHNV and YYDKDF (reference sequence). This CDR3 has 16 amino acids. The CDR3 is CATSRDPGGDTGELFF. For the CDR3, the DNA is TGTGCCACCAGCAGAGATCCGGGAGGGGACACCGGGGAGCTGTTTTTT.

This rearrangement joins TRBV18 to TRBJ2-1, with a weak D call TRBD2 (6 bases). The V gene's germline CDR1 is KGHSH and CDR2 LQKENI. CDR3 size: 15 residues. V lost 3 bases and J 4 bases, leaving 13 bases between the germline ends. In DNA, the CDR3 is TGTGCCAGCTCACCTGCGGGGACTCGTTACAATGAGCAGTTCTTC. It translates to CASSPAGTRYNEQFF.

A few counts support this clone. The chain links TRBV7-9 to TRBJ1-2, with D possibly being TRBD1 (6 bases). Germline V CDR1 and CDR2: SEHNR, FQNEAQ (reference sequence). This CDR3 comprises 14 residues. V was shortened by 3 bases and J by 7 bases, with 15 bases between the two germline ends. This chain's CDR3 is CASSFVDSKGGYTF. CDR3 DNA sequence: TGTGCCAGCAGCTTCGTGGACAGTAAGGGTGGCTACACCTTC.

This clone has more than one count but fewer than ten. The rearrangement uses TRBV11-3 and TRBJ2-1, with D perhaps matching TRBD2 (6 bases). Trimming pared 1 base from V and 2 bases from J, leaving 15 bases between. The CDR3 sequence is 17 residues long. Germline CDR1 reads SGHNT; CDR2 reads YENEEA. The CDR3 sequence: CASSLVLRESPYNEQFF. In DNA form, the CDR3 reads TGTGCCAGCAGCTTAGTTTTACGGGAGTCCCCCTACAATGAGCAGTTCTTC.

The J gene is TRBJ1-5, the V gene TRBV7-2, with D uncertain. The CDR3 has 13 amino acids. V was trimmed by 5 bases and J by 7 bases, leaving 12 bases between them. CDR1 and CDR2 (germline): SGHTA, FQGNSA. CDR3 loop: CASSTMFGQPQHF. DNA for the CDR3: TGTGCCAGCAGCACTATGTTTGGGCAGCCCCAGCATTTT.

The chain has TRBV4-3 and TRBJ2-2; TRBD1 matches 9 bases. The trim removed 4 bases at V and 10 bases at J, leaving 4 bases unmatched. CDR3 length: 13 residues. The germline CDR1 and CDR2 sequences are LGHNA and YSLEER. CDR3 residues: CASSLTGGAELFF. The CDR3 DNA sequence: TGCGCCAGCAGCCTTACAGGGGGCGCGGAGCTGTTTTTT.

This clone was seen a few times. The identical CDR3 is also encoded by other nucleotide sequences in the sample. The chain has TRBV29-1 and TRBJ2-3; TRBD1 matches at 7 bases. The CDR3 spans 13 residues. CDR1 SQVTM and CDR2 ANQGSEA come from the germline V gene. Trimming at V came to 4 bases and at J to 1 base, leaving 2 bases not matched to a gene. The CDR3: CSVGQGGTDTQYF. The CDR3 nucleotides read TGCAGCGTTGGACAGGGCGGCACAGATACGCAGTATTTT.

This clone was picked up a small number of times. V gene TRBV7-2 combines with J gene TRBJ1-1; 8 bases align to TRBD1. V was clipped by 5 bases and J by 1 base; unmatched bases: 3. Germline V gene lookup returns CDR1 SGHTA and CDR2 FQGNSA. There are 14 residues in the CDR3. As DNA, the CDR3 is TGTGCCAGCAGCGGACAGGGTGGGAACACTGAAGCTTTCTTT. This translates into CASSGQGGNTEAFF.

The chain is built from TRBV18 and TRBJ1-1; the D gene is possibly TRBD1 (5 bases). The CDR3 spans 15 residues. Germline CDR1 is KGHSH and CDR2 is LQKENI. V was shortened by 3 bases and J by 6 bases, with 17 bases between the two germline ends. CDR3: CASSPAIIGAAEAFF. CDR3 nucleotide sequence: TGTGCCAGCTCACCGGCCATTATTGGGGCTGCTGAAGCTTTCTTT.

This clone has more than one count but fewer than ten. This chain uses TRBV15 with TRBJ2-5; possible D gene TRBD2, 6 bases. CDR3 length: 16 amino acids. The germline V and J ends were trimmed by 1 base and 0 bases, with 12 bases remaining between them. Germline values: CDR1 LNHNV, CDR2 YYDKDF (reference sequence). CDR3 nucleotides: TGTGCCACCAGCAGAGTGATGGCGGGATACCAAGAGACCCAGTACTTC. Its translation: CATSRVMAGYQETQYF.